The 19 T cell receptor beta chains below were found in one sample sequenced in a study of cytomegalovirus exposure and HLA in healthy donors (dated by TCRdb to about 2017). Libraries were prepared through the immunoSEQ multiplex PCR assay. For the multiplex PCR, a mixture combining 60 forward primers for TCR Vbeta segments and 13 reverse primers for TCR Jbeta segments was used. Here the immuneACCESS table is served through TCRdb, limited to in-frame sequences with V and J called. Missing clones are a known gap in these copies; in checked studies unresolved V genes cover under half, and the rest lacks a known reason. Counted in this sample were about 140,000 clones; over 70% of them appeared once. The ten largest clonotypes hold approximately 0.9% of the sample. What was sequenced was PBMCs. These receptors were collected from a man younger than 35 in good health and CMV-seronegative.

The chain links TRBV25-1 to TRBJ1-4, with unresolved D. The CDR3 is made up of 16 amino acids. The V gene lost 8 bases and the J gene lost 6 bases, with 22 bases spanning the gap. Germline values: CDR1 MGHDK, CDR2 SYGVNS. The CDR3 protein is CASGEEGPFLYEKLFF. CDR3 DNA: TGTGCCAGCGGGGAAGAGGGCCCCTTCCTGTATGAAAAACTGTTTTTT.

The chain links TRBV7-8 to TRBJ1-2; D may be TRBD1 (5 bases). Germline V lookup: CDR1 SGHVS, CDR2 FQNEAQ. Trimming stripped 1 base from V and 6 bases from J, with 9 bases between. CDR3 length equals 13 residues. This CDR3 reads CASSLVGGDGYTF. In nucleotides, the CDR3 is TGTGCCAGCAGCTTAGTGGGGGGGGATGGCTACACCTTC.

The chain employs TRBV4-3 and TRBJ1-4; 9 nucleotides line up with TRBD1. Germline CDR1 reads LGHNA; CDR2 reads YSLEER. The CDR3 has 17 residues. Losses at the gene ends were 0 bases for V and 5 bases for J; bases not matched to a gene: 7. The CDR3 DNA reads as TGCGCCAGCAGCCAAGACGGGACAGGGACCTGGAATGAAAAACTGTTTTTT. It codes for CASSQDGTGTWNEKLFF.

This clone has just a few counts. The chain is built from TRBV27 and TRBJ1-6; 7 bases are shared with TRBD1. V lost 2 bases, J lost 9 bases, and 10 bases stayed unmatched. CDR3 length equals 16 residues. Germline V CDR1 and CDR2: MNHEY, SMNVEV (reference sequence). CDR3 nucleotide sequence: TGTGCCAGCAGTTTAGAAAGAGGACAGGAGCGTTCACCCCTCCACTTT. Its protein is CASSLERGQERSPLHF.

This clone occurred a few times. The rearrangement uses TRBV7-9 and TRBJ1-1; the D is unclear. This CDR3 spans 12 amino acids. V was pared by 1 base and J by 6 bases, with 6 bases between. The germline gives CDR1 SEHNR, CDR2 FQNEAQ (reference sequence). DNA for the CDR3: TGTGCCAGCAGCTTAGTTTGGCCTGAAGCTTTCTTT. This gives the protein CASSLVWPEAFF.

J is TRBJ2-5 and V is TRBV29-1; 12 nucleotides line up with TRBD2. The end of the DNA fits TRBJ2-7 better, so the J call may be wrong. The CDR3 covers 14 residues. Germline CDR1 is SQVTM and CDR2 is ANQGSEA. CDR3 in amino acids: CSVARTSGVYEQYF. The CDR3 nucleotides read TGCAGCGTCGCTCGGACTAGCGGGGTCTACGAGCAGTACTTC.

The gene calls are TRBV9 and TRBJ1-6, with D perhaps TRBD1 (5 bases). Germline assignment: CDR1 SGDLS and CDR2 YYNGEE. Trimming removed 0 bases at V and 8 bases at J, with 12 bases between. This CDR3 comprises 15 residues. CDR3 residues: CASSVDGRDYSPLHF. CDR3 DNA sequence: TGTGCCAGCAGCGTAGACGGCAGGGATTATTCACCCCTCCACTTT.

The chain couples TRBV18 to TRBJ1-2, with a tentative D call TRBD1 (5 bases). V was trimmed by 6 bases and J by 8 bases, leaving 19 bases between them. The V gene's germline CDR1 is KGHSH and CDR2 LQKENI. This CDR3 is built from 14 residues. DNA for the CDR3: TGTGCCAGCTCCCACGATGGGGCAGGGCGGGGCTACACCTTC. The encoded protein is CASSHDGAGRGYTF.

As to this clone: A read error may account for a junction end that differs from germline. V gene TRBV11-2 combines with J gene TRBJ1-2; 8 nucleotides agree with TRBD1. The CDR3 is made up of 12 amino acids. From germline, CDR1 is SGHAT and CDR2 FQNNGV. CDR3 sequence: CASSLAQTGVHF. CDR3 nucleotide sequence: TGTGCCAGCAGCTTAGCCCAGACAGGGGTTCACTTC.

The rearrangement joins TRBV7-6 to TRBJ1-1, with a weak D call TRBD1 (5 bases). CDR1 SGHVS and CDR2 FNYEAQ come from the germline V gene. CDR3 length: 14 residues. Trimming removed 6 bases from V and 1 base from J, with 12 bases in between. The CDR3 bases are TGTGCCAGCAGACAACTCACAGGGAACACTGAAGCTTTCTTT. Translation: CASRQLTGNTEAFF.

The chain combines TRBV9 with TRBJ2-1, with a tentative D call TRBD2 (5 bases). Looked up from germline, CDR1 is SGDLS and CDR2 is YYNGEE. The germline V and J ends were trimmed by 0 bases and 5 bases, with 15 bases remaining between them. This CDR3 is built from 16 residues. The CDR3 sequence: CASSVGGLPGDNEQFF. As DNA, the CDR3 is TGTGCCAGCAGCGTAGGTGGATTGCCCGGGGACAATGAGCAGTTCTTC. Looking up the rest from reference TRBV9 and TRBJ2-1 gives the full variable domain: DSGVTQTPKHLITATGQRVTLRCSPRSGDLSVYWYQQSLDQGLQFLIQYYNGEERAKGNILERFSAQQFPDLHSELNLSSLELGDSALYFCASSVGGLPGDNEQFFGPGTRLTVL.

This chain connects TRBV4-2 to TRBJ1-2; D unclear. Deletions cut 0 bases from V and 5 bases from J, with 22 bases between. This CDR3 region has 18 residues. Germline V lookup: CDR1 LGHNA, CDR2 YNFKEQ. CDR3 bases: TGTGCCAGCAGCCAAGATGATGAGAACAGCAACTTCCTTTATGGCTACACCTTC. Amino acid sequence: CASSQDDENSNFLYGYTF.

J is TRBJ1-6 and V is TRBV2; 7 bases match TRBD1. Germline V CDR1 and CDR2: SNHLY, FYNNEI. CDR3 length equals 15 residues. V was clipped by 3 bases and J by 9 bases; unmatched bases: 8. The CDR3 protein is CASSERQGLTSPLHF. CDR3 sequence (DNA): TGTGCCAGCAGTGAGAGACAGGGATTGACTTCACCCCTCCACTTT.

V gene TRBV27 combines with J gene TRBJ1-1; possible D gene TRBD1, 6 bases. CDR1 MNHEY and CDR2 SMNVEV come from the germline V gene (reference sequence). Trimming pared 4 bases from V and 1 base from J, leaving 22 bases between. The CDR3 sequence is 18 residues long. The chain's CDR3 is CASSSLRTALTRNTEAFF. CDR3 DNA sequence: TGTGCCAGCAGTTCACTACGGACAGCGCTAACAAGGAACACTGAAGCTTTCTTT.

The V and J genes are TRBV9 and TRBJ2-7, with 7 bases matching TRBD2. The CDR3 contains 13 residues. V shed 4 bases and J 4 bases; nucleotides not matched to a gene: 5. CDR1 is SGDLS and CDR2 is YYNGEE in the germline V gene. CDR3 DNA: TGTGCCAGCAGCCCGGGGGGAACTTACGAGCAGTACTTC. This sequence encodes CASSPGGTYEQYF.

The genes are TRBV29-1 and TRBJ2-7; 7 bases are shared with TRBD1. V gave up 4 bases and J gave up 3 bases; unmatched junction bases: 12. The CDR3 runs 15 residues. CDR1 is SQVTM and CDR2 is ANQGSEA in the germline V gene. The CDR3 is CSVAGPSGGSYEQYF. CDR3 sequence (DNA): TGCAGCGTTGCTGGACCCTCAGGGGGAAGCTACGAGCAGTACTTC.

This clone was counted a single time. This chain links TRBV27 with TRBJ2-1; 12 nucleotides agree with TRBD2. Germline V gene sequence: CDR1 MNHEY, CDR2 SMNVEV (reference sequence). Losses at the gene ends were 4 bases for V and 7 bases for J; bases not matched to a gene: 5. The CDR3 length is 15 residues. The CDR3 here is CASSSSGGERNEQFF. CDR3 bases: TGTGCCAGCAGTTCTAGCGGGGGGGAGAGAAATGAGCAGTTCTTC.

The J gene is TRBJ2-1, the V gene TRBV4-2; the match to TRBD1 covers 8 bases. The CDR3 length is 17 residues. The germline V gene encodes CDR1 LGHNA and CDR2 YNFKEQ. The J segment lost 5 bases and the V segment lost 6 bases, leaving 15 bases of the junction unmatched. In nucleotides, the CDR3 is TGTGCCAGCAGTCAATCCCTCTCGGGACAGGTGAACAATGAGCAGTTCTTC. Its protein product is CASSQSLSGQVNNEQFF.

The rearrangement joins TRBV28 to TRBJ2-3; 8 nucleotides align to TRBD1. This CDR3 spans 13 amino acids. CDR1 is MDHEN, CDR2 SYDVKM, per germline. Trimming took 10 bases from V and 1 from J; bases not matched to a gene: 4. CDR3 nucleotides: TGTGCCATCGAGGGACAGGGCACAGATACGCAGTATTTT. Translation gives CAIEGQGTDTQYF. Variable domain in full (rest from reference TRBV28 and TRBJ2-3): DVKVTQSSRYLVKRTGEKVFLECVQDMDHENMFWYRQDPGLGLRLIYFSYDVKMKEKGDIPEGYSVSREKKERFSLILESASTNQTSMYLCAIEGQGTDTQYFGPGTRLTVL.